This T cell receptor beta chain was profiled in a study of vaccination effects on CD4 cells after COVID-19. ViraFEST assay sequencing came after antigen-specific CD4+ T cells were expanded with viral peptide pools. Isolating CD4+ T cells followed about 11 days of culture. Sometime from March through December 2020, the person acquired a SARS-CoV-2 infection that PCR confirmed. Libraries were prepared by immunoSEQ multiplex PCR; TCRdb keeps only in-frame clonotypes and omits some of them. The repertoire includes about 45,000 clones, roughly four fifths of them detected once, and 25% to 30% sits in the top ten. Points on this clone: Its specificity is not known.

Germline V gene sequence: CDR1 ENHRY, CDR2 SYGVKD. There are 12 residues in the CDR3. The ends were cut back, 10 bases at V and 5 bases at J, with 14 bases in the middle. The sequence came from a human donor who had a prior SARS-CoV-2 infection. Sequences were derived from CD4+ T cells from PBMCs cultured with a peptide pool, sampled before COVID-19 vaccination. V gene TRBV10-3 combines with J gene TRBJ1-2, with D hard to call. The CDR3 DNA follows: TGTGCCACCCTACTTTCGGGATATGGCTACACCTTC. Encoded protein: CATLLSGYGYTF.